These 25 T cell receptor beta chains were sequenced from one sample in a study of early T cells in non-severe SARS-CoV-2 infection. One entry per CDR3 protein, called by TCRdb with MiXCR from the 5' RACE reads. Of some 29,000 distinct CDR3 sequences listed, over 4.5% were seen once; the top ten hold around 4.5%. Material: whole blood. The receptor source for this set is an adult who was a healthcare worker with PCR-confirmed SARS-CoV-2 infection or an uninfected control (not recorded which).

This clonotype appeared many times. The chain has TRBV5-3 and TRBJ2-1, with 12 bases fitting TRBD2. TRBV5-3 is sorted into the ORF group, with uncertain function. The V gene end was trimmed by 9 bases and the J gene end by 6 bases; junction bases not matched to a gene: 19. CDR3 length equals 18 residues. The CDR3 reads CANPLCTTSGRLGNEQFF. In DNA form, the CDR3 reads TGTGCCAACCCACTCTGTACGACTAGCGGGAGATTGGGCAATGAGCAGTTCTTC.

In this sample, this clonotype turned up many times. This sequence joins TRBV12-3 or TRBV12-4 and TRBJ2-5; no definite D call. The CDR3 length is 14 residues. Deletions cut 5 bases from V and 1 base from J, with 11 bases between. CDR3 sequence reads: CASSPLRSQETQYF. CDR3 coding DNA: TGTGCCAGCAGTCCCTTACGGTCCCAAGAGACCCAGTACTTC.

The rearrangement links TRBV6-1 to TRBJ2-3; unclear D gene. The ends were cut back, 5 bases at V and 2 bases at J, with 8 bases in the middle. This CDR3 is 13 amino acids long. In germline, CDR1 is MNHNS, CDR2 SASEGT. Written as DNA, the CDR3 is TGTGCCAGCAGTAACTCGCTCACAGATACGCAGTATTTT. It translates to CASSNSLTDTQYF.

This clonotype was recorded many times. This chain joins TRBV5-1 and TRBJ2-1; D remains unclear. V lost 2 bases and J 8 bases, leaving 11 bases between the germline ends. CDR1 and CDR2 from the germline V gene are SGHRS and YFSETQ. There are 13 residues in the CDR3. CDR3 amino acids: CASSFRTVDEQFF. The CDR3 DNA follows: TGCGCCAGCAGCTTTAGAACGGTTGATGAGCAGTTCTTC.

This clonotype was seen more than once but under ten times. The germline gene is not matched at one end of the junction; a read error may be the cause. The genes are TRBV7-9 and TRBJ2-7; possible D gene TRBD2, 5 bases. The V gene's germline CDR1 is SEHNR and CDR2 FQNEAQ (reference sequence). The CDR3 runs to 12 residues. The CDR3 bases are TGTGCCAGCAGCAATCCTGGACTTCCGTTAAGTTTC. It encodes CASSNPGLPLSF.

This clonotype has at least ten counts. The J gene is TRBJ2-6, the V gene TRBV28; D perhaps matches TRBD1 (6 bases). Per germline, CDR1 MDHEN and CDR2 SYDVKM. This CDR3 comprises 14 residues. V was shortened by 6 bases and J by 3 bases, with 9 bases between the two germline ends. Written as DNA, the CDR3 is TGTGCCAGCAGCTCCAGGGGTGGGGCCAACGTCCTGACTTTC. As protein: CASSSRGGANVLTF.

There are many counts of this clonotype. This sequence joins TRBV7-6 and TRBJ1-1; D remains ambiguous. This CDR3 region has 13 residues. Trimming cost V 1 base and J 4 bases, with 7 bases left between them. Germline CDR1 reads SGHVS; CDR2 reads FNYEAQ. The CDR3 sequence: CASSLGESTEAFF. The CDR3 coding sequence is TGTGCCAGCAGCTTAGGGGAGAGCACTGAAGCTTTCTTT.

At least ten counts were recorded for this clonotype. The rearrangement uses TRBV6-5 and TRBJ2-7; 9 nucleotides match TRBD2. In germline, CDR1 is MNHEY, CDR2 SVGAGI. After removal of 8 bases from V and 3 bases from J, the junction contained 11 bases not matched to a gene. This CDR3 has 15 amino acids. The CDR3 spells CASSRLADSLYEQYF. CDR3 DNA sequence: TGTGCCAGCTCCCGACTAGCGGATTCCCTCTACGAGCAGTACTTC.

Only one count was recorded for this clonotype. This may stem from a read error, because a much larger clone lies one nucleotide away. The chain carries TRBV27 and TRBJ2-5, with TRBD1 matching over 7 bases. Trimming at V came to 6 bases and at J to 0 bases, leaving 13 bases not matched to a gene. Per germline, CDR1 MNHEY and CDR2 SMNVEV (reference sequence). The CDR3 is 17 residues long. CDR3 protein: CASSPILTGQNQETQYF. CDR3 DNA sequence: TGTGCCAGCAGCCCTATTTTGACAGGGCAAAACCAAGAGACCCAGTACTTC.

The table lists this clonotype with many counts. This rearrangement joins TRBV29-1 to TRBJ1-4; the match to TRBD1 covers 8 bases. Germline CDR1 is SQVTM and CDR2 is ANQGSEA. The CDR3 has 14 residues. V shed 5 bases and J 5 bases; nucleotides not matched to a gene: 7. In DNA form, the CDR3 reads TGCAGCGTTACCATACAGGGGGGGAATGAAAAACTGTTTTTT. Amino acids: CSVTIQGGNEKLFF. Full variable domain (missing parts from reference TRBV29-1 and TRBJ1-4): SAVISQKPSRDICQRGTSLTIQCQVDSQVTMMFWYRQQPGQSLTLIATANQGSEATYESGFVIDKFPISRPNLTFSTLTVSNMSPEDSSIYLCSVTIQGGNEKLFFGSGTQLSVL.

This clonotype was seen many times. The chain has TRBV3-1 and TRBJ2-1; no definite D call. Trimming took off 0 bases at V and 7 bases at J, with 10 bases between the two ends. The germline V gene has CDR1 LGHDT and CDR2 YNNKEL (reference sequence). The CDR3 totals 14 residues. The CDR3 is CASSQDSRRNEQFF. CDR3 nucleotide sequence: TGTGCCAGCAGCCAAGATAGCAGGCGGAATGAGCAGTTCTTC.

This clonotype was counted many times. The chain joins TRBV10-3 to TRBJ2-5; D is possibly TRBD1 (6 bases). CDR3 size: 14 residues. V shed 4 bases and J shed 2 bases, with 11 bases lying between them. CDR1 and CDR2 (germline): ENHRY, SYGVKD. CDR3 DNA: TGTGCCATCAGTGGGACAGAAAGGCAAGAGACCCAGTACTTC. It translates to CAISGTERQETQYF.

This clonotype was counted many times. The genes are TRBV30 and TRBJ1-1, with D possibly matching TRBD1 (5 bases). The germline gives CDR1 GTSNPN, CDR2 SVGIG (reference sequence). The V gene lost 0 bases and the J gene lost 10 bases, with 15 bases spanning the gap. The CDR3 length is 13 residues. As DNA, the CDR3 is TGTGCCTGGAGTGTACTTCGATCTGGGGGAGCTTTCTTT. Translation: CAWSVLRSGGAFF.

This clonotype has at least ten counts. The rearrangement links TRBV7-8 to TRBJ2-5; the match to TRBD1 covers 9 bases. V lost 5 bases to trimming and J lost 5 bases; unmatched junction nucleotides: 15. CDR3 length equals 17 residues. Germline CDR1 and CDR2: SGHVS and FQNEAQ. DNA for the CDR3: TGTGCCAGCAGCCACTATACTACCCGGGACAGGGTTGAGACCCAGTACTTC. Residues: CASSHYTTRDRVETQYF.

Only a few counts were recorded for this clonotype. The CDR3: CASSAANTEAFF. DNA of the CDR3: TGTGCCAGCAGTGCAGCGAACACTGAAGCTTTCTTT. V and J are TRBV2 and TRBJ1-1; no firm D call. The germline CDR1 and CDR2 sequences are SNHLY and FYNNEI. Trimming left V 4 bases short and J 1 base short, with 4 bases between. The CDR3 contains 12 residues.

This chain links TRBV11-2 with TRBJ2-1; D is unclear. CDR3 length: 11 residues. Per the germline V gene, CDR1 is SGHAT and CDR2 is FQNNGV. V lost 3 bases, J lost 6 bases, and 3 bases lay in between. The chain's CDR3 is CASSLSNEQFF. The CDR3 coding sequence is TGTGCCAGCAGCTTGAGCAATGAGCAGTTCTTC.

There are many counts of this clonotype. CDR3 DNA sequence: TGTGCCACCAGCAGAGATCTTGAGGGGGCGGTGATCTATGGCTACACCTTC. This gives the protein CATSRDLEGAVIYGYTF. The chain joins TRBV15 to TRBJ1-2; 7 nucleotides align to TRBD1. The V gene end was trimmed by 0 bases and the J gene end by 4 bases; junction bases not matched to a gene: 11. The germline CDR1 and CDR2 sequences are LNHNV and YYDKDF (reference sequence). The CDR3 totals 17 residues. Full variable domain (rest looked up from reference TRBV15 and TRBJ1-2): DAMVIQNPRYQVTQFGKPVTLSCSQTLNHNVMYWYQQKSSQAPKLLFHYYDKDFNNEADTPDNFQSRRPNTSFCFLDIRSPGLGDTAMYLCATSRDLEGAVIYGYTFGSGTRLTVV.

This clonotype was recorded many times. The rearrangement links TRBV2 to TRBJ2-1; D not certain. Germline V lookup: CDR1 SNHLY, CDR2 FYNNEI. The CDR3 is 14 residues long. Trimming cost V 1 base and J 0 bases, with 4 bases left between them. The CDR3: CASSEEPSYNEQFF. The CDR3 nucleotides read TGTGCCAGCAGTGAAGAGCCCTCCTACAATGAGCAGTTCTTC.

The chain is built from TRBV19 and TRBJ2-7; 7 positions match TRBD2. Germline CDR1 is LNHDA and CDR2 is SQIVND (reference sequence). V dropped 9 bases and J dropped 2; count of bases not matched to a gene: 4. The CDR3 is made up of 12 amino acids. In DNA, the CDR3 is TGTGCCAGCGGGGCGGGGGCCTACGAGCAGTACTTC. Translation gives CASGAGAYEQYF.

This clonotype was seen repeatedly, ten times or more. The chain carries TRBV20-1 and TRBJ2-3, with D perhaps TRBD1 or TRBD2 (6 bases each). CDR1 and CDR2 (germline): DFQATT, SNEGSKA (reference sequence). Trimming took off 5 bases at V and 3 bases at J, with 18 bases between the two ends. CDR3 size: 15 residues. This CDR3 is CSASRVRGRTDTQYF. CDR3 DNA sequence: TGCAGTGCTTCGCGGGTGAGGGGGAGGACAGATACGCAGTATTTT.

The chain employs TRBV7-3 and TRBJ2-3, with D hard to call. CDR1 SGHTA and CDR2 FQGTGA come from the germline V gene. This CDR3 spans 14 amino acids. V was trimmed by 0 bases and J by 4 bases, leaving 8 bases between them. CDR3 DNA sequence: TGTGCCAGCAGCTTAACAGTTTTGCCAGATACGCAGTATTTT. This codes for CASSLTVLPDTQYF.

The chain combines TRBV12-3 or TRBV12-4 with TRBJ1-2; 8 bases are shared with TRBD1. The CDR3 sequence is 14 residues long. V dropped 3 bases and J dropped 7; count of bases not matched to a gene: 7. The CDR3: CASSFGQGLAGYTF. The CDR3 region has the DNA TGTGCCAGCAGTTTCGGACAGGGTTTAGCTGGCTACACCTTC.

This clonotype was detected ten times or more. The V call is TRBV4-1, the J call TRBJ2-1, with 14 positions matching TRBD2. The CDR3 is 17 amino acids. Germline-derived CDR1 and CDR2 are MGHRA and YSYEKL. Trimming cost V 2 bases and J 7 bases; bases outside gene matches: 7. In DNA form, the CDR3 reads TGCGCCAGCAGCCAACCGACTAGCGGGAGGGCCGAAAATGAGCAGTTCTTC. This encodes CASSQPTSGRAENEQFF.

This clonotype was seen ten or more times. V usage is TRBV2 and J usage is TRBJ2-1; tentative D call: TRBD1 (5 bases). The CDR3 loop spans 11 amino acids. In germline, CDR1 is SNHLY, CDR2 FYNNEI. Trimming removed 4 bases at V and 10 bases at J, with 8 bases between. In nucleotides, the CDR3 is TGTGCCAGCAGTGCACAGGTCGAGCAGTTCTTC. It specifies CASSAQVEQFF.

The CDR3 loop is CASGSGTPNTQYF. DNA for the CDR3: TGTGCCAGCGGGAGCGGGACCCCAAATACGCAGTATTTT. The chain employs TRBV6-1 and TRBJ2-3, with TRBD2 identical over 7 bases. The CDR3 is 13 residues long. In germline, CDR1 is MNHNS, CDR2 SASEGT. Trimming at V came to 8 bases and at J to 7 bases, leaving 9 bases not matched to a gene.